The 25 T cell receptor beta chains below come from one sample, sequenced in a study of cytomegalovirus exposure and HLA in healthy donors. PCR was performed using 60 Vbeta and 13 Jbeta primers. Generated by immunoSEQ multiplex PCR, the TCRdb table keeps only in-frame clones and is missing some. This sample has approximately 220,000 clones, with less than 80% found just once. Specimen: PBMCs. All receptors derive from a girl aged 2 to 10 in good health and CMV-seronegative.

This clone has just a few counts. This rearrangement joins TRBV15 to TRBJ2-1; 8 nucleotides align to TRBD2. Germline trimming cut 0 bases from V and 5 bases from J; bases unmatched to any gene: 12. The CDR3 totals 18 residues. Germline CDR1 reads LNHNV; CDR2 reads YYDKDF (reference sequence). CDR3 bases: TGTGCCACCAGCAGAGACTCCTTTCGAGCGGGGGCGAACAATGAGCAGTTCTTC. Amino acids: CATSRDSFRAGANNEQFF.

The rearrangement uses TRBV18 and TRBJ2-7; tentatively, D is TRBD2 (6 bases). Germline assignment: CDR1 KGHSH and CDR2 LQKENI. The CDR3 extends over 15 amino acids. Trimming left V 3 bases short and J 3 bases short, with 15 bases between. CDR3 in amino acids: CASSPSRGMSYEQYF. The CDR3 nucleotides read TGTGCCAGCTCACCCTCTCGGGGGATGAGCTACGAGCAGTACTTC.

The sample holds a few counts of this clone. The rearrangement uses TRBV21-1 and TRBJ1-1. TRBV21-1 is a pseudogene segment. CDR3 length: 17 residues. DNA for the CDR3: TGTGCCAGCAACAAGACTGCGGGCTTATCACGAAACACTGAAGCTTTCTTT. It codes for CASNKTAGLSRNTEAFF.

The rearrangement uses TRBV5-6 and TRBJ1-6, with a weak D call TRBD1 (6 bases). V was clipped by 4 bases and J by 6 bases, with 23 bases between them. CDR1 SGHDT and CDR2 YYEEEE come from the germline V gene. CDR3 size: 18 residues. The CDR3 reads CASSATVARGIGNSPLHF. DNA of the CDR3: TGTGCCAGCAGCGCCACGGTGGCCAGGGGAATAGGTAATTCACCCCTCCACTTT.

The CDR3 region has the DNA TGTGCCAGCAGTGTATTGACAGGGCCGAATCAGCCCCAGCATTTT. Its protein is CASSVLTGPNQPQHF. This rearrangement joins TRBV6-1 to TRBJ1-5, with 7 bases lining up with TRBD1. The trim removed 4 bases at V and 4 bases at J, leaving 7 bases unmatched. The CDR3 runs 15 residues. The germline V gene has CDR1 MNHNS and CDR2 SASEGT.

This chain links TRBV5-6 with TRBJ1-2; 8 bases agree with TRBD1. Germline V lookup: CDR1 SGHDT, CDR2 YYEEEE. With V trimmed by 0 bases and J by 4 bases, 8 bases remained unmatched. The CDR3 is made up of 16 amino acids. The DNA for the CDR3 is TGTGCCAGCAGCTTGGCATCGTCAGGGGGCTTCTATGGCTACACCTTC. This codes for CASSLASSGGFYGYTF.

The rearrangement joins TRBV29-1 to TRBJ1-2; weak D call: TRBD1 (6 bases). The CDR3 is 11 residues long. Trimming stripped 6 bases from V and 5 bases from J, with 10 bases between. Per germline, CDR1 SQVTM and CDR2 ANQGSEA. CDR3 residues: CSVAGEYGYTF. CDR3 in DNA: TGCAGCGTGGCAGGGGAATATGGCTACACCTTC.

This clone was seen once. V and J are TRBV13 and TRBJ2-2, with D possibly matching TRBD2 (6 bases). This CDR3 is built from 14 residues. Deletions cut 7 bases from V and 2 bases from J, with 11 bases between. The germline CDR1 and CDR2 sequences are PRHDT and FYEKMQ (reference sequence). This CDR3 reads CASKTGTNTGELFF. For the CDR3, the DNA is TGTGCCAGCAAAACCGGGACTAACACCGGGGAGCTGTTTTTT.

The CDR3 protein is CASSPGRGLDEQFF. As DNA, the CDR3 is TGCGCCAGCAGCCCCGGGAGGGGGCTCGATGAGCAGTTCTTC. The J gene is TRBJ2-1, the V gene TRBV4-1; D is perhaps TRBD2 (8 bases). V dropped 4 bases and J dropped 8 bases, with 15 bases sitting between them. CDR1 MGHRA and CDR2 YSYEKL come from the germline V gene. The CDR3 loop spans 14 amino acids.

The genes are TRBV5-4 and TRBJ2-2, with TRBD2 matching 14 bases. Germline lookup yields CDR1 SGHNT and CDR2 YYREEE (reference sequence). The CDR3 extends over 16 amino acids. J gave up 5 bases and V 5 bases, and 5 bases lay outside the gene matches. CDR3 DNA sequence: TGTGCCAGCAGAAAGAGACTAGCGGGAGGGACCGGGGAGCTGTTTTTT. It codes for CASRKRLAGGTGELFF.

The gene calls are TRBV30 and TRBJ2-2; 7 bases line up with TRBD1. CDR3 length: 15 residues. Germline loops: CDR1 GTSNPN, CDR2 SVGIG (reference sequence). The junction had 8 bases not matched to a gene; V was cut back by 1 base and J by 6 bases. The CDR3 sequence is CAWSDYRGRAGELFF. The CDR3 DNA follows: TGTGCCTGGAGTGACTACAGGGGAAGGGCCGGGGAGCTGTTTTTT.

The chain combines TRBV4-1 with TRBJ2-7; 7 bases line up with TRBD2. Germline V lookup: CDR1 MGHRA, CDR2 YSYEKL. This CDR3 spans 14 amino acids. The trim removed 1 base at V and 2 bases at J, leaving 2 bases unmatched. CDR3 loop: CASSQVGGTYEQYF. The CDR3 DNA follows: TGCGCCAGCAGCCAAGTGGGGGGGACCTACGAGCAGTACTTC.

The chain employs TRBV30 and TRBJ2-2; 7 bases map to TRBD1. Looked up from germline, CDR1 is GTSNPN and CDR2 is SVGIG (reference sequence). The CDR3 runs 16 residues. J gave up 4 bases and V 2 bases, and 10 bases lay outside the gene matches. This chain's CDR3 is CAWSLPPGQITGELFF. The CDR3 DNA reads as TGTGCCTGGAGTCTTCCACCGGGACAGATCACCGGGGAGCTGTTTTTT.

V gene TRBV18 combines with J gene TRBJ1-1; 8 positions agree with TRBD1. The germline V gene encodes CDR1 KGHSH and CDR2 LQKENI. V trimming: 3 bases; J trimming: 1 base; junction bases outside the gene matches: 4. This CDR3 spans 15 amino acids. CDR3 coding DNA: TGTGCCAGCTCACCTAATCAGGGGGCGAACACTGAAGCTTTCTTT. Its protein product is CASSPNQGANTEAFF. Filled out from reference TRBV18 and TRBJ1-1, the complete variable domain reads NAGVMQNPRHLVRRRGQEARLRCSPMKGHSHVYWYRQLPEEGLKFMVYLQKENIIDESGMPKERFSAEFPKEGPSILRIQQVVRGDSAAYFCASSPNQGANTEAFFGQGTRLTVV.

This chain links TRBV30 with TRBJ2-5; unclear D gene. With 0 bases removed from V and 4 bases from J, the gap between germline ends came to 9 bases. Germline-derived CDR1 and CDR2 are GTSNPN and SVGIG (reference sequence). This CDR3 has 13 residues. The chain's CDR3 is CAWSVEVVETQYF. CDR3 in DNA: TGTGCCTGGAGTGTAGAAGTAGTAGAGACCCAGTACTTC.

V usage is TRBV7-9 and J usage is TRBJ2-2; 12 bases are shared with TRBD2. Germline V lookup: CDR1 SEHNR, CDR2 FQNEAQ (reference sequence). V shed 4 bases and J 5 bases; nucleotides not matched to a gene: 5. The CDR3 runs 16 residues. The CDR3 coding sequence is TGTGCCAGCAGCTCAGGACTAGCGGGACATACCGGGGAGCTGTTTTTT. Its translation is CASSSGLAGHTGELFF.

The V and J genes are TRBV5-1 and TRBJ2-7, with no clear D. This CDR3 region has 13 residues. Germline CDR1 is SGHRS and CDR2 is YFSETQ. V gave up 0 bases and J gave up 1 base, with 5 bases separating them. The CDR3 DNA reads TGCGCCAGCAGCTTGGGAGAGTCCTACGAGCAGTACTTC. Its protein is CASSLGESYEQYF.

CDR3 sequence: CASSQGRTEAFF. The CDR3 bases are TGCGCCAGCAGCCAGGGTCGGACTGAAGCTTTCTTT. The V call is TRBV5-1, the J call TRBJ1-1; D is perhaps TRBD1 (5 bases). The germline V gene encodes CDR1 SGHRS and CDR2 YFSETQ. Deletions cut 4 bases from V and 5 bases from J, with 9 bases between. The CDR3 contains 12 residues. Filled out from reference TRBV5-1 and TRBJ1-1, the complete variable domain reads KAGVTQTPRYLIKTRGQQVTLSCSPISGHRSVSWYQQTPGQGLQFLFEYFSETQRNKGNFPGRFSGRQFSNSRSEMNVSTLELGDSALYLCASSQGRTEAFFGQGTRLTVV.

The chain carries TRBV6-4 and TRBJ2-3, with 9 bases identical to TRBD2. V shed 3 bases, J shed 1 base, and the junction held 2 bases outside the gene matches. The CDR3 is 15 amino acids. Germline V lookup: CDR1 MRHNA, CDR2 SNTAGT. The CDR3 loop is CASSEEREGTDTQYF. For the CDR3, the DNA is TGTGCCAGCAGTGAGGAGCGGGAGGGCACAGATACGCAGTATTTT.

CDR3 sequence: CASSFGVAGSFQYF. The CDR3 DNA reads TGTGCCAGCAGCTTTGGGGTAGCGGGAAGTTTTCAGTACTTC. The chain combines TRBV5-5 with TRBJ2-4; the match to TRBD2 covers 8 bases. V shed 2 bases, J shed 11 bases, and the junction held 9 bases outside the gene matches. CDR1 and CDR2 from the germline V gene are SGHKS and YYEKEE (reference sequence). The CDR3 sequence is 14 residues long.

The rearrangement joins TRBV5-6 to TRBJ2-7; D not certain. The CDR3 runs 12 residues. CDR1 and CDR2 (germline): SGHDT, YYEEEE. Trimming took off 1 base at V and 4 bases at J, with 6 bases between the two ends. The CDR3 DNA is TGTGCCAGCAGCTTGTCTAGGTACGAGCAGTACTTC. Its protein is CASSLSRYEQYF.

This sequence joins TRBV7-2 and TRBJ2-3, with D perhaps TRBD2 (6 bases). The CDR3 totals 12 residues. With 4 bases removed from V and 7 bases from J, the gap between germline ends came to 9 bases. Germline V gene data show CDR1 as SGHTA and CDR2 as FQGNSA. The CDR3 region has the DNA TGTGCCAGCAGCTCTTGGACTAATACGCAGTATTTT. Its protein product is CASSSWTNTQYF.

The chain employs TRBV7-3 and TRBJ2-5; tentative D call: TRBD1 (6 bases). In germline, CDR1 is SGHTA, CDR2 FQGTGA. Deletions cut 1 base from V and 3 bases from J, with 9 bases between. The CDR3 is made up of 14 amino acids. This CDR3 reads CASSLRPGEETQYF. CDR3 nucleotides: TGTGCCAGCAGCTTAAGACCAGGGGAAGAGACCCAGTACTTC.

This sequence joins TRBV6-1 and TRBJ1-2; D ambiguous. This CDR3 comprises 14 residues. Germline CDR1 reads MNHNS; CDR2 reads SASEGT. With 10 bases removed from V and 3 bases from J, the gap between germline ends came to 18 bases. This chain's CDR3 is CATISGVLYYGYTF. CDR3 DNA: TGTGCCACAATCAGCGGGGTTTTGTACTATGGCTACACCTTC.

This clone turned up a few times. CDR3 sequence reads: CASSGTSHEQFF. Here the CDR3 DNA reads TGTGCCAGCAGTGGGACTTCCCATGAGCAGTTCTTC. This chain connects TRBV6-1 to TRBJ2-1, with a weak D call TRBD2 (5 bases). V dropped 4 bases and J dropped 8 bases, with 9 bases sitting between them. CDR3 length: 12 amino acids. Germline V CDR1 and CDR2: MNHNS, SASEGT.